Shown below are 21 T cell receptor beta chains from a single sample sequenced in a study of follicular helper T cells after annual influenza vaccination. TCRdb's table, derived via immunoSEQ multiplex PCR, lists solely in-frame clones and lacks some. The sample lists thousands of clones; approximately 80% were seen once. Time point indicated: 2015-2016 season, 7 days after influenza vaccination. The sample in question was CXCR5+ CD38- circulating T follicular helper cells from blood, obtained 7 days after influenza vaccination. The subset: circulating Tfh, non-naive CD4+CXCR5+PD-1+ (ICOS+CD38+ or ICOS-CD38-). Receptors originate from an adult who received the influenza vaccine.

V and J are TRBV11-1 and TRBJ2-1, with D possibly being TRBD2 (5 bases). Trimming removed 8 bases at V and 10 bases at J, with 12 bases between. The germline gives CDR1 SGHAT, CDR2 FQDESV (reference sequence). The CDR3 runs to 11 residues. CDR3 in amino acids: CASGSSWEQFF. CDR3 coding DNA: TGTGCCAGCGGGAGTTCCTGGGAGCAGTTCTTC.

This chain uses TRBV6-5 with TRBJ2-5; TRBD1 aligns across 11 bases. The CDR3 length is 15 residues. J lost 5 bases, V lost 4 bases, and 6 bases had no gene match. Germline assignment: CDR1 MNHEY and CDR2 SVGAGI. CDR3 residues: CASSSRTGGGETQYF. The CDR3 bases are TGTGCCAGCAGTTCCCGGACAGGGGGCGGGGAGACCCAGTACTTC.

The V and J genes are TRBV5-1 and TRBJ1-2, with a possible D match to TRBD1 (6 bases). Trimming shortened V by 4 bases and J by 2 bases, and 12 bases separated the two germline ends. There are 14 residues in the CDR3. Germline values: CDR1 SGHRS, CDR2 YFSETQ. The CDR3: CASSPPGANYGYTF. CDR3 sequence (DNA): TGCGCCAGCAGCCCCCCGGGGGCCAACTATGGCTACACCTTC.

V and J are TRBV28 and TRBJ2-1, with 9 bases identical to TRBD1. In germline, CDR1 is MDHEN, CDR2 SYDVKM. This CDR3 spans 13 amino acids. With 4 bases clipped from V and 8 bases from J, the junction kept 3 bases outside the gene matches. CDR3 amino acids: CASSYRGLDEQFF. CDR3 in DNA: TGTGCCAGCAGTTACAGGGGGCTCGATGAGCAGTTCTTC.

The chain recombines TRBV4-1 with TRBJ1-1; D might be TRBD1 (6 bases). The V gene's germline CDR1 is MGHRA and CDR2 YSYEKL. With 1 base removed from V and 1 base from J, the gap between germline ends came to 13 bases. The CDR3 is made up of 16 amino acids. The CDR3 is CASSQASGGSNTEAFF. DNA for the CDR3: TGCGCCAGCAGCCAAGCTAGCGGGGGCTCGAACACTGAAGCTTTCTTT.

The chain carries TRBV29-1 and TRBJ2-1; D is unclear. There are 13 residues in the CDR3. Between the trimmed V and J ends, which lost 6 bases and 0 bases, there was a span of 9 bases. CDR1 is SQVTM and CDR2 is ANQGSEA in the germline V gene. The CDR3, as DNA: TGCAGCGTGGCCTACAGCTCCTACAATGAGCAGTTCTTC. It codes for CSVAYSSYNEQFF.

The table lists this clone with a few counts. This chain joins TRBV7-9 and TRBJ1-4; D is ambiguous. Germline-derived CDR1 and CDR2 are SEHNR and FQNEAQ (reference sequence). This CDR3 has 12 residues. Trimming took 3 bases from V and 13 from J, leaving 12 bases between them. The CDR3 loop is CASSFGRPILFF. CDR3 in DNA: TGTGCCAGCAGCTTCGGACGCCCCATACTGTTTTTT. Together with reference TRBV7-9 and TRBJ1-4, the CDR3 gives the full variable domain: DTGVSQNPRHKITKRGQNVTFRCDPISEHNRLYWYRQTLGQGPEFLTYFQNEAQLEKSRLLSDRFSAERPKGSFSTLEIQRTEQGDSAMYLCASSFGRPILFFGSGTQLSVL.

This clone was counted between two and nine times. The J gene is TRBJ2-1, the V gene TRBV28; 8 bases fit TRBD1. Unmatched junction bases numbered 7, after V lost 5 bases and J lost 7 bases. Germline V gives CDR1 MDHEN, CDR2 SYDVKM. CDR3 size: 14 residues. The CDR3 sequence is CASSLQGAWNEQFF. CDR3 sequence (DNA): TGTGCCAGCAGTCTGCAGGGGGCTTGGAATGAGCAGTTCTTC.

This clone was found once. CDR3 sequence reads: CAISGGQGKYSGYTF. In DNA, the CDR3 is TGTGCCATCAGTGGGGGGCAGGGGAAGTACTCTGGCTACACCTTC. The J gene is TRBJ1-2, the V gene TRBV10-3; tentative D call: TRBD1 (6 bases). Germline CDR1 ENHRY, CDR2 SYGVKD. The CDR3 extends over 15 amino acids. V was shortened by 4 bases and J by 7 bases, with 19 bases between the two germline ends.

This sequence joins TRBV7-8 and TRBJ1-1; the D is unclear. This CDR3 spans 15 amino acids. CDR1 is SGHVS and CDR2 is FQNEAQ in the germline V gene. V lost 5 bases and J 3 bases, leaving 16 bases between the germline ends. The CDR3 DNA follows: TGTGCCAGCAGCGTACACAGCGAAAGGGACACTGAAGCTTTCTTT. Protein sequence: CASSVHSERDTEAFF.

This clone appeared a few times. This sequence joins TRBV30 and TRBJ1-1; 8 positions match TRBD1. The V gene end was trimmed by 5 bases and the J gene end by 0 bases; junction bases not matched to a gene: 2. This CDR3 is 13 amino acids long. Germline V gene sequence: CDR1 GTSNPN, CDR2 SVGIG (reference sequence). The CDR3 nucleotides are TGTGCCTGGGGGGGACAGGTGAACACTGAAGCTTTCTTT. This gives the protein CAWGGQVNTEAFF. The full variable domain, completed using reference TRBV30 and TRBJ1-1, is SQTIHQWPATLVQPVGSPLSLECTVEGTSNPNLYWYRQAAGRGLQLLFYSVGIGQISSEVPQNLSASRPQDRQFILSSKKLLLSDSGFYLCAWGGQVNTEAFFGQGTRLTVV.

The V call is TRBV28, the J call TRBJ2-1; 10 bases match TRBD2. Germline assignment: CDR1 MDHEN and CDR2 SYDVKM. This CDR3 is built from 17 residues. V was pared by 5 bases and J by 10 bases, with 17 bases of the junction left unmatched. CDR3 sequence (DNA): TGTGCCAGCAGTCCCGGGGGGACTAGCGCGATATTAGGCGAGCAGTTCTTC. Amino acid sequence: CASSPGGTSAILGEQFF.

This chain connects TRBV5-5 to TRBJ1-3, with D maybe TRBD1 (6 bases). Germline lookup yields CDR1 SGHKS and CDR2 YYEKEE (reference sequence). V dropped 5 bases and J dropped 6 bases, with 15 bases sitting between them. The length of the CDR3 is 14 residues. This chain's CDR3 is CASRPGASENTIYF. The CDR3 DNA follows: TGTGCCAGCAGGCCAGGGGCGTCGGAAAACACCATATATTTT. Full variable domain (missing parts from reference TRBV5-5 and TRBJ1-3): DAGVTQSPTHLIKTRGQQVTLRCSPISGHKSVSWYQQVLGQGPQFIFQYYEKEERGRGNFPDRFSARQFPNYSSELNVNALLLGDSALYLCASRPGASENTIYFGEGSWLTVV.

In this sample, this clone turned up once. This chain connects TRBV7-3 to TRBJ2-1; 10 nucleotides agree with TRBD2. V was pared by 5 bases and J by 8 bases, with 6 bases of the junction left unmatched. The CDR3 length is 14 residues. Per the germline V gene, CDR1 is SGHTA and CDR2 is FQGTGA. DNA of the CDR3: TGTGCCAGCAGCCCGGGACTAGCGTTCCATGAGCAGTTCTTC. It is translated as CASSPGLAFHEQFF.

The rearrangement uses TRBV5-1 and TRBJ2-7; 10 bases map to TRBD2. From germline, CDR1 is SGHRS and CDR2 YFSETQ. The V and J ends lost 1 base and 6 bases, in that order; junction bases with no gene match: 10. The CDR3 spans 16 residues. The CDR3 here is CASSLRSASGSREQYF. As DNA, the CDR3 is TGCGCCAGCAGCTTGAGGTCGGCTAGCGGGAGCCGCGAGCAGTACTTC. Filled out from reference TRBV5-1 and TRBJ2-7, the complete variable domain reads KAGVTQTPRYLIKTRGQQVTLSCSPISGHRSVSWYQQTPGQGLQFLFEYFSETQRNKGNFPGRFSGRQFSNSRSEMNVSTLELGDSALYLCASSLRSASGSREQYFGPGTRLTVT.

The CDR3 region has the DNA TGCGCCAGCAGCTTGGATGGACAGGGGGGTGGCTACACCTTC. Protein: CASSLDGQGGGYTF. The chain combines TRBV5-1 with TRBJ1-2, with 10 bases fitting TRBD1. CDR1 and CDR2 from the germline V gene are SGHRS and YFSETQ. The CDR3 is 14 amino acids. The J segment lost 7 bases and the V segment lost 0 bases, leaving 3 bases of the junction unmatched.

The rearrangement uses TRBV2 and TRBJ2-3; D gene uncertain. The CDR3 runs 11 residues. Germline assignment: CDR1 SNHLY and CDR2 FYNNEI. V was cut by 8 bases and J by 5 bases, with 8 bases left in between. This CDR3 reads CASRIKDTQYF. The DNA of the CDR3 is TGTGCCAGCCGGATTAAAGATACGCAGTATTTT.

This CDR3 reads CASSEAFGQGARGYTF. As DNA, the CDR3 is TGTGCCAGCAGTGAAGCGTTTGGACAGGGGGCGCGAGGCTACACCTTC. The genes are TRBV2 and TRBJ1-2, with TRBD1 matching 11 bases. Germline V gene sequence: CDR1 SNHLY, CDR2 FYNNEI. The CDR3 length is 16 residues. Losses at the gene ends were 0 bases for V and 8 bases for J; bases not matched to a gene: 8.

This chain connects TRBV4-1 to TRBJ2-5; D is uncertain. The germline V and J ends were trimmed by 4 bases and 5 bases, with 14 bases remaining between them. Germline values: CDR1 MGHRA, CDR2 YSYEKL. The CDR3 is 14 amino acids. For the CDR3, the DNA is TGCGCCAGCAGCCCTACAGATTACCGGGAGACCCAGTACTTC. This codes for CASSPTDYRETQYF.

V and J are TRBV28 and TRBJ2-3, with 8 bases matching TRBD2. V lost 5 bases and J lost 6; bases outside the gene matches: 10. This CDR3 region has 15 residues. CDR1 and CDR2 (germline): MDHEN, SYDVKM. CDR3 in amino acids: CASSGAGDRLDTQYF. The CDR3 region has the DNA TGTGCCAGCAGTGGAGCGGGAGATCGGTTGGATACGCAGTATTTT. Complete variable domain (other parts from reference TRBV28 and TRBJ2-3): DVKVTQSSRYLVKRTGEKVFLECVQDMDHENMFWYRQDPGLGLRLIYFSYDVKMKEKGDIPEGYSVSREKKERFSLILESASTNQTSMYLCASSGAGDRLDTQYFGPGTRLTVL.

This clone has more than one count but fewer than ten. V usage is TRBV6-5 and J usage is TRBJ1-2; perhaps TRBD1 as D (5 bases). V shed 4 bases and J shed 3 bases, with 9 bases lying between them. The CDR3 is 13 amino acids. Germline V gives CDR1 MNHEY, CDR2 SVGAGI. The CDR3: CASSSGLYYGYTF. The CDR3 DNA sequence: TGTGCCAGCAGTTCAGGGTTGTACTATGGCTACACCTTC.